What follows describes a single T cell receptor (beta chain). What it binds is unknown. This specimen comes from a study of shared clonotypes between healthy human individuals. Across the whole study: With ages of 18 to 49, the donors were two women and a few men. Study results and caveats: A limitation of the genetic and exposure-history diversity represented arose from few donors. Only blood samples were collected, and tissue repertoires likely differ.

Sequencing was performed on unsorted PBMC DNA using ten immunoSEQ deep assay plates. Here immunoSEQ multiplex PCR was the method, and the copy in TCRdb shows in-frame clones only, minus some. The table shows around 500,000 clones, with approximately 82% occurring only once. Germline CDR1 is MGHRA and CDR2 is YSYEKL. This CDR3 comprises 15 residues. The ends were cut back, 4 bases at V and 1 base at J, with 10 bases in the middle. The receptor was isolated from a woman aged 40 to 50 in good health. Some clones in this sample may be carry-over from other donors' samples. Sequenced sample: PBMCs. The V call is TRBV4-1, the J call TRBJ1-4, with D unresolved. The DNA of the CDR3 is TGCGCCAGCAGCCTCCTTCGAGAAACTAATGAAAAACTGTTTTTT. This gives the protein CASSLLRETNEKLFF.